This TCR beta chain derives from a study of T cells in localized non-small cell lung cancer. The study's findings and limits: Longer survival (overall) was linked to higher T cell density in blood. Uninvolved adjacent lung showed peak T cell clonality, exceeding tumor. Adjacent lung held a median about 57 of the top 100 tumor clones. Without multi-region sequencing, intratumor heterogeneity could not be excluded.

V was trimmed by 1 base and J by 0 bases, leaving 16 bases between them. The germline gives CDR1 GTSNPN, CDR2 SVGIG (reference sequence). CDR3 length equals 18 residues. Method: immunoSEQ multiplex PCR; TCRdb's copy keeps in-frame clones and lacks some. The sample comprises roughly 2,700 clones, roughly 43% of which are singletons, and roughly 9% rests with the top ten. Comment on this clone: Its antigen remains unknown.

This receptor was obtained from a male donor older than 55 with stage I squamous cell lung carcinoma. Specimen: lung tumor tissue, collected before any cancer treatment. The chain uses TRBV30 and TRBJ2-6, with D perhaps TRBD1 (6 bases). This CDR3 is CAWSGGQGKNSGANVLTF. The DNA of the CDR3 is TGTGCCTGGAGTGGGGGCCAGGGGAAGAACTCTGGGGCCAACGTCCTGACTTTC.